This TCR beta chain was profiled in a study of CD8 T cells in Susac syndrome. cDNA came from roughly 0.53 to 1 ug RNA primed by random hexamers. TCRdb independently ran MiXCR on the immunoSEQ multiplex PCR reads; one entry per CDR3 protein. In the table there are about 130,000 distinct CDR3 sequences, 90% to 95% of which are singletons. The CDR3 contains 14 residues. With 3 bases removed from V and 2 bases from J, the gap between germline ends came to 11 bases. CDR1 is MGHRA, CDR2 YSYEKL, per germline. Sequencing of TCR beta was carried out in blood CD8+ and CD4+ T cells. The multiple sclerosis control group consisted of treatment-naive patients whose relapsing-remitting disease, which was either stable or active, fulfilled revised McDonald criteria.

The TCR originated in a human donor with multiple sclerosis. The material sequenced was CD8+ T cells from PBMCs. The chain joins TRBV4-1 to TRBJ2-7; possible D gene TRBD2, 5 bases. CDR3 sequence reads: CASSHPRGPYEQYF. CDR3 nucleotide sequence: TGCGCCAGCAGCCACCCCCGCGGGCCCTACGAGCAGTACTTC.